What follows is one T cell receptor beta chain and its context. This sample was included in a study of cytomegalovirus exposure and HLA in healthy donors. The donors belonged to the roughly 110-subject validation cohort, separate from the approximately 670-subject first cohort. Data came from immunoSEQ multiplex PCR; TCRdb stores just in-frame clones and leaves some out. The sample lists over 90,000 clones; about 95% were seen once. Sequencing input: PBMCs. The clonotype originates from a woman aged 18-30 years in good health and CMV-seronegative.

The CDR3 spells CASSKFDPGQGDDMAFF. CDR3 sequence (DNA): TGTGCCAGCTCTAAGTTTGACCCGGGACAGGGCGATGATATGGCTTTCTTT. V is TRBV18 and J is TRBJ1-1; 9 nucleotides align to TRBD1. The V gene end was trimmed by 6 bases and the J gene end by 11 bases; junction bases not matched to a gene: 22. Germline values: CDR1 KGHSH, CDR2 LQKENI. The CDR3 sequence is 17 residues long.